This is a list of T cell receptor beta chains from one sample in a study of T cell changes during pregnancy in multiple sclerosis. Measured with immunoSEQ multiplex PCR; TCRdb has only the in-frame clones, and not every one. This sample yields tens of thousands of clones, of which about 90% are seen a single time; over 0.55% belongs to the top ten. The source material was CD4+ T cells from peripheral blood mononuclear cells, sampled before pregnancy. The receptors stem from a female donor with multiple sclerosis, enrolled in a pregnancy study. Each CDR3 is given without its conserved first and last residue.

TRBJ2-5 | TRBV18 | 12 | ASSRGIAQETQY
TRBJ1-2 | TRBV2 | 10 | ASADGDYGYT
TRBJ2-5 | TRBV29-1 | 14 | SVDGPASSAQETQY
TRBJ2-1 | TRBV29-1 | 11 | SVEEVRTHEQF
TRBJ2-5 | TRBV28 | 12 | ASSLVPGDREKY
TRBJ2-3 | TRBV11-2 | 15 | ASSLWLAGGVTDTQY
TRBJ1-1 | TRBV4-1 | 12 | ASSQPTANTEAF
TRBJ2-5 | TRBV7-2 | 10 | ASSLGLRPQY
TRBJ1-4 | TRBV6-6 | 10 | ASSTVSEKLF
TRBJ1-4 | TRBV15 | 14 | ATSRVRGRTNEKLF
TRBJ1-5 | TRBV2 | 12 | ASRAGLSNQPQH
TRBJ2-5 | TRBV28 | 11 | ASSLGGLETQY
TRBJ2-5 | TRBV7-9 | 14 | ASSLVAGVARETQY
TRBJ2-2 | TRBV7-6 | 12 | ASSQQGETGELF
TRBJ2-7 | TRBV6-4 | 12 | ASSLLGGDHEQY
TRBJ2-6 | TRBV6-6 | 12 | ASSVPGGANVLT
TRBJ1-2 | TRBV19 | 14 | ASSPYKGQGNYGYT
TRBJ1-2 | TRBV7-9 | 10 | ASSKTAYGYT
TRBJ2-1 | TRBV5-1 | 13 | ASSPNTGGLREQF
TRBJ2-1 | TRBV19 | 14 | ASSMGLAGGLNEQF
TRBJ2-3 | TRBV7-2 | 13 | ASSRGTSRTDTQY
TRBJ1-2 | TRBV4-1 | 13 | ASSQEQGMWDGYT
TRBJ1-5 | TRBV2 | 13 | ASRGGRGPYQPQH
TRBJ2-2 | TRBV6-5 | 11 | ASSYRRTEELF
TRBJ1-1 | TRBV7-3 | 12 | ASSSNIDSLEAF
TRBJ1-1 | TRBV5-1 | 12 | ASSSGTGNTEAF
TRBJ2-3 | TRBV28 | 14 | ASRPSGRGSTDTQY
TRBJ2-7 | TRBV2 | 11 | ATTGSYTGEQY
TRBJ1-1 | TRBV9 | 12 | ASSRAIQGTEAF
TRBJ2-5 | TRBV11-2 | 14 | ASSPLTSGGSETQY
TRBJ1-1 | TRBV9 | 12 | ASSGGEGRKEAF
TRBJ2-5 | TRBV10-3 | 14 | AISGGLAGGQETQY
TRBJ1-5 | TRBV6-5 | 11 | ASSTRRDQPQH
TRBJ2-7 | TRBV6-5 | 10 | ASSYNRGEQY
TRBJ2-1 | TRBV7-3 | 14 | ASSPSPSGGYNEQF
TRBJ1-1 | TRBV5-6 | 14 | ASSPFEFWGRTEAF
TRBJ2-7 | TRBV19 | 13 | ASSMGGQGAYEQY
TRBJ1-6 | TRBV19 | 13 | ASSSSRGVSSPLH
TRBJ1-2 | TRBV5-4 | 10 | ASSLDWSGYT
TRBJ2-1 | TRBV5-1 | 14 | ASSAGTDPLSNEQF
TRBJ2-1 | TRBV18 | 14 | ASSPSLSPTRGGQF
TRBJ1-1 | TRBV25-1 | 11 | ASRLTGAGQAF
TRBJ2-2 | TRBV7-2 | 14 | ASSFQAGANTGELF
TRBJ1-1 | TRBV11-2 | 11 | ASSPFPQGEAF
TRBJ2-4 | TRBV5-1 | 13 | ASSLEGRWENIQY
TRBJ2-2 | TRBV9 | 11 | ASSVAYTGELF
TRBJ1-2 | TRBV25-1 | 11 | ASSIQTNYGYT
TRBJ1-1 | TRBV6-1 | 12 | ASSRSIGGTEAF
TRBJ2-1 | TRBV11-3 | 11 | ASSTRQGTEQF
TRBJ1-1 | TRBV29-1 | 11 | SVARTGATEAF
TRBJ2-7 | TRBV27 | 11 | ASSLRRGYEQY
TRBJ1-4 | TRBV7-2 | 11 | ASSSRRWEKLF
TRBJ2-1 | TRBV7-9 | 14 | ASSLQEWGVYNEQF
TRBJ1-2 | TRBV7-2 | 13 | ASSLVGQNLLGYT
TRBJ1-4 | TRBV5-1 | 14 | ASSLLLGGPNEKLF
TRBJ1-2 | TRBV16 | 12 | ASSRRQVNYGYT
TRBJ2-2 | TRBV19 | 15 | ASSKGLGQGATGELF